The present TCR beta chain was sequenced within a study of graft-versus-host responses after intestinal transplantation. Across the whole study: Induction with anti-thymocyte globulin, then tacrolimus and steroids for around three years, was given to all recipients. General observations from the study: The study found high graft-versus-host to host-versus-graft clonal ratios in allografts of patients with graft-donor T cell macrochimerism. Declines in HvG clones occurring early post-transplant were associated with peak circulating GvH clone levels.

The CDR3 is made up of 17 amino acids. Germline CDR1 SGHDT, CDR2 YYEEEE. V trimming: 3 bases; J trimming: 3 bases; junction bases outside the gene matches: 11. Produced via immunoSEQ multiplex PCR; TCRdb's table is partial and in-frame only. Among more than 65,000 clones, around 90% were seen once, and the ten largest hold about 7.3%. A few counts support this clone. The antigen is undetermined. The clonotype originates from a human donor who was the organ donor for an intestinal transplant. The input for sequencing was unstimulated CD8+ T cells sorted from spleen or lymph node cells, taken before transplant. This chain uses TRBV5-6 with TRBJ1-3; the match to TRBD1 covers 8 bases. CDR3 in amino acids: CASSSLGQGVLGNTIYF. The DNA of the CDR3 is TGTGCCAGCAGCTCCCTAGGACAGGGTGTTCTTGGAAACACCATATATTTT. The full variable domain, with the rest looked up from reference TRBV5-6 and TRBJ1-3, is DAGVTQSPTHLIKTRGQQVTLRCSPKSGHDTVSWYQQALGQGPQFIFQYYEEEERQRGNFPDRFSGHQFPNYSSELNVNALLLGDSALYLCASSSLGQGVLGNTIYFGEGSWLTVV.